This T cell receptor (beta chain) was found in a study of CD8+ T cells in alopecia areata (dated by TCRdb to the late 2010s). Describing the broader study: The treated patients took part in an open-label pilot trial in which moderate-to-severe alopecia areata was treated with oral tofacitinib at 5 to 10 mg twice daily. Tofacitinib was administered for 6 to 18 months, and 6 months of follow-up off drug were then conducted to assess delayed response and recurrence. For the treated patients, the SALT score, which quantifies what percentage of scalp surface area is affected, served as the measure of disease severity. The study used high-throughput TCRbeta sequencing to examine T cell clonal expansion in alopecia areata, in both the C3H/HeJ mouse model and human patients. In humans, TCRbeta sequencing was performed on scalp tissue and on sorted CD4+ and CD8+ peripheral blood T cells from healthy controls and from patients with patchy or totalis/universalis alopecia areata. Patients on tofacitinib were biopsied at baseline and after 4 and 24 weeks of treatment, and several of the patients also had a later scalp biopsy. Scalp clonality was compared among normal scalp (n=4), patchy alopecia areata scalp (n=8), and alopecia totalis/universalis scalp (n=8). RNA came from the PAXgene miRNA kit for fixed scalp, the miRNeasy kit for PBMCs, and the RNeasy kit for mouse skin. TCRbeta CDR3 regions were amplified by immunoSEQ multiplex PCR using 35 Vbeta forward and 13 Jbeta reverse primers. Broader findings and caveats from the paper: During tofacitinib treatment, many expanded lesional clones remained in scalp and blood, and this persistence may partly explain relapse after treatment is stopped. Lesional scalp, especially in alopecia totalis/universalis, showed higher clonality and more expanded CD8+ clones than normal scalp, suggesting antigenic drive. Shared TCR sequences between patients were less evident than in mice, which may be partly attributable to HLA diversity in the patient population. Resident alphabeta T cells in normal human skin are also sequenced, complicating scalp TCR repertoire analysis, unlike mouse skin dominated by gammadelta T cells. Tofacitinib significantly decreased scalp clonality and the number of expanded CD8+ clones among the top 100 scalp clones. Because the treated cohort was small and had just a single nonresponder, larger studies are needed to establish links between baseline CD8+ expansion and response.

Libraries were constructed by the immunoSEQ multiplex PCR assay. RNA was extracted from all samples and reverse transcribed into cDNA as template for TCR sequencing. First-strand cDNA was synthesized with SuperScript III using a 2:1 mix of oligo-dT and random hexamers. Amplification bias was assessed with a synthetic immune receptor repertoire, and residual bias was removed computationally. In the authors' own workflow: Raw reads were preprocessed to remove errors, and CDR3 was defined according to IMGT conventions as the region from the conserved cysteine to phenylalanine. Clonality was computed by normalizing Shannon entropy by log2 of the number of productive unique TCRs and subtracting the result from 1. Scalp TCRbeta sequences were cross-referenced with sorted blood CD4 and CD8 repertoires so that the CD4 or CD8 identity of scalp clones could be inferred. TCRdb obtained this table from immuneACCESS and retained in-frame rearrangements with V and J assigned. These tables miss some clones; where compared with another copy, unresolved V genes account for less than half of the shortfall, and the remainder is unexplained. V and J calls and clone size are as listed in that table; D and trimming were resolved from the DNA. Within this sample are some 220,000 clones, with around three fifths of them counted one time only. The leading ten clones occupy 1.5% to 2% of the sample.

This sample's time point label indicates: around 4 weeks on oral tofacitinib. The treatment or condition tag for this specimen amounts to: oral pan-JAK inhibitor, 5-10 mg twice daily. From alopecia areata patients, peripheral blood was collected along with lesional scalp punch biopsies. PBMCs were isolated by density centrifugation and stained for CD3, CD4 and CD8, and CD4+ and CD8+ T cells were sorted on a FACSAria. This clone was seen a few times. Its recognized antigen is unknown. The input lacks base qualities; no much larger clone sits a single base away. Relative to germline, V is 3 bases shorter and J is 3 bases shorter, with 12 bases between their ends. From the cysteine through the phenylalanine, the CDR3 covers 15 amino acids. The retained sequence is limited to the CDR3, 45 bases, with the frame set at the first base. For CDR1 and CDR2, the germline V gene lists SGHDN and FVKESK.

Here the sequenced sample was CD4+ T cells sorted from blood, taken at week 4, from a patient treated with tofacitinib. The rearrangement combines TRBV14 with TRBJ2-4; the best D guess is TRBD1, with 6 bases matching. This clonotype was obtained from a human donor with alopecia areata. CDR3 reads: CASSHWTDYKNIQYF. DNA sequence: TGTGCCAGCAGCCACTGGACAGATTACAAAAACATTCAGTACTTC. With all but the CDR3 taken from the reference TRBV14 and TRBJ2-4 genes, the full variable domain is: EAGVTQFPSHSVIEKGQTVTLRCDPISGHDNLYWYRRVMGKEIKFLLHFVKESKQDESGMPNNRFLAERTGGTYSTLKVQPAELEDSGVYFCASSHWTDYKNIQYFGAGTRLSVL.